This T cell receptor beta chain was identified in a study of blood T cell repertoires in COVID-19. In the study overall: Italy, Spain and the United States were the sources of the convalescent and acute COVID-19 samples. From T cells, B-cell-depleted T cells, or PBMCs came the material, which was cDNA or gDNA.

Germline V CDR1 and CDR2: LGHNT, FRNRAP. The CDR3 contains 16 residues. Unmatched junction bases numbered 3, after V lost 6 bases and J lost 2 bases. TCRdb keeps only in-frame clones here, not all; method: immunoSEQ multiplex PCR. Among 60,000 to 70,000 clones, about 90% were seen once, and the ten largest hold 3.5% to 5%. The genes are TRBV12-5 and TRBJ2-6; 11 bases map to TRBD1. Sequenced sample: peripheral blood. This receptor was taken from a man over 45 with active COVID-19. The CDR3 sequence is CASGPGQGAGANVLTF. The CDR3 nucleotides read TGTGCTAGTGGGCCGGGACAGGGGGCTGGGGCCAACGTCCTGACTTTC.